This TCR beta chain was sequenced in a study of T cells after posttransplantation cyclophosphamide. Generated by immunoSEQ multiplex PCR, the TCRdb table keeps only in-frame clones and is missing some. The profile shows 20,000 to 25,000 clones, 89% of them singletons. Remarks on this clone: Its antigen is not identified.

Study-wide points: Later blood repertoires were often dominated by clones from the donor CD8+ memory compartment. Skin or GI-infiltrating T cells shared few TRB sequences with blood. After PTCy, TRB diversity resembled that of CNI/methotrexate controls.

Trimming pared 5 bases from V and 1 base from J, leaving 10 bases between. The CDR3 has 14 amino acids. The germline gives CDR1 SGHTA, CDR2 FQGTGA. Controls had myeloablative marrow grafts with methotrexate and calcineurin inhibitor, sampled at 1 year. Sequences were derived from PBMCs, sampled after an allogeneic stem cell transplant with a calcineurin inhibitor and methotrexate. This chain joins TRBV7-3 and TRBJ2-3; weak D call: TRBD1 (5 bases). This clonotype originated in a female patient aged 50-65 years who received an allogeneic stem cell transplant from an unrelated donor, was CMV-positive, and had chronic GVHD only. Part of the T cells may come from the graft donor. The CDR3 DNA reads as TGTGCCAGCAGCCGAGAAGGGGGCACAGATACGCAGTATTTT. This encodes CASSREGGTDTQYF. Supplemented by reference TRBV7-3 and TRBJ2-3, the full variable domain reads GAGVSQTPSNKVTEKGKYVELRCDPISGHTALYWYRQSLGQGPEFLIYFQGTGAADDSGLPNDRFFAVRPEGSVSTLKIQRTERGDSAVYLCASSREGGTDTQYFGPGTRLTVL.